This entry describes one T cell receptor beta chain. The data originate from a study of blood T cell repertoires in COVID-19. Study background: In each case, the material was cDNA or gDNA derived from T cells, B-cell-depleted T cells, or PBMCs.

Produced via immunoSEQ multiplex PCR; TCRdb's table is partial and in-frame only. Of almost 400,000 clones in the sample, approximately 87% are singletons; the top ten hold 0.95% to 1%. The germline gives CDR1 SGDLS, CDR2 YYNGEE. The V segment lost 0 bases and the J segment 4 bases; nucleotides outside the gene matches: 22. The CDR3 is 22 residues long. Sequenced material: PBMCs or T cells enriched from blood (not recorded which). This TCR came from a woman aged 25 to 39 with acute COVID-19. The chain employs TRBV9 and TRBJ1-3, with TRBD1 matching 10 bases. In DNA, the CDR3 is TGTGCCAGCAGCGTAGTCCTCCCCTCCGGGACAGGGGTGATTCGAAGGGGAAACACCATATATTTT. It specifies CASSVVLPSGTGVIRRGNTIYF.